The 2 T cell receptor beta chains presented below share a single source sample, sequenced in a study of cytomegalovirus exposure and HLA in healthy donors. PCR employed 60 Vbeta and 13 Jbeta primers. The data were produced by immunoSEQ multiplex PCR, yet TCRdb's version contains in-frame clones alone and is incomplete. In total, the table holds about 130,000 clones. The sample comprised PBMCs. These receptors originate from a woman aged 55-69 years in good health and CMV-seronegative.

The chain employs TRBV19 and TRBJ2-2, with 7 bases fitting TRBD2. V lost 4 bases to trimming and J lost 3 bases; unmatched junction nucleotides: 2. The V gene's germline CDR1 is LNHDA and CDR2 SQIVND (reference sequence). This CDR3 is built from 14 residues. This CDR3 reads CASSNAGDTGELFF. The CDR3 DNA reads TGTGCCAGTAGTAATGCGGGGGACACCGGGGAGCTGTTTTTT.

The rearrangement uses TRBV2 and TRBJ2-1; 10 nucleotides match TRBD2. J gave up 3 bases and V 2 bases, and 1 base lay outside the gene matches. The CDR3 has 15 amino acids. Germline V gene data show CDR1 as SNHLY and CDR2 as FYNNEI. The CDR3 protein is CASSESSGSYNEQFF. The CDR3, as DNA: TGTGCCAGCAGTGAATCTAGCGGGAGCTACAATGAGCAGTTCTTC.